This TCR beta chain was captured by sequencing in a study of blood T cell repertoires in COVID-19. Study as a whole: The analysed material was cDNA or gDNA that came from T cells, B-cell-depleted T cells, or PBMCs.

TCRdb keeps only in-frame clones here, not all; method: immunoSEQ multiplex PCR. The table lists 84,000 or so clones, around four fifths of them singletons, with around 10% in the top ten. The CDR3 covers 16 residues. In germline, CDR1 is MNHEY, CDR2 SVGEGT. V lost 4 bases to trimming and J lost 4 bases; unmatched junction nucleotides: 12. The chain joins TRBV6-2 or TRBV6-3 to TRBJ2-7; 8 positions agree with TRBD2. Sequenced input: peripheral blood. This receptor was taken from a human donor in a cohort sampled during active COVID-19. The CDR3 DNA follows: TGTGCCAGCAGTTTCCAATCGGGGGGGATCACGTACGAGCAGTACTTC. Translated, it gives CASSFQSGGITYEQYF.